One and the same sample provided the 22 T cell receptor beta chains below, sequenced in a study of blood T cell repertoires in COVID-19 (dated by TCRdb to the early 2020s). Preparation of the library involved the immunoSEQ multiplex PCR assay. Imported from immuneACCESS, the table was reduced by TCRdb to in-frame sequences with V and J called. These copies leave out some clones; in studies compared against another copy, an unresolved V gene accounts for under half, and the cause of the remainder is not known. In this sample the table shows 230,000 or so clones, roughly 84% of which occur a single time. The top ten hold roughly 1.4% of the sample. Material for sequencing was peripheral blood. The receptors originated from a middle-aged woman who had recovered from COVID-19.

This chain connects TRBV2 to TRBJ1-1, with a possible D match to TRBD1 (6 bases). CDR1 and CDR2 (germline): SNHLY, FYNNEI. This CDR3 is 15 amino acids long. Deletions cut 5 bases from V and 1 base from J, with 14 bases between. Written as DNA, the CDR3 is TGTGCCAGCAGTACGCAGGGGTTCACGAACACTGAAGCTTTCTTT. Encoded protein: CASSTQGFTNTEAFF. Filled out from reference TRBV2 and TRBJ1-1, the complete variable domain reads EPEVTQTPSHQVTQMGQEVILRCVPISNHLYFYWYRQILGQKVEFLVSFYNNEISEKSEIFDDQFSVERPDGSNFTLKIRSTKLEDSAMYFCASSTQGFTNTEAFFGQGTRLTVV.

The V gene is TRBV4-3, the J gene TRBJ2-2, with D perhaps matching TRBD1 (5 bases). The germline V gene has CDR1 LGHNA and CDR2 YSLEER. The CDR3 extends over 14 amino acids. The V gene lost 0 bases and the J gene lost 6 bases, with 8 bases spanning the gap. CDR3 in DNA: TGCGCCAGCAGCCAAGACAGGGTACCCGGGGAGCTGTTTTTT. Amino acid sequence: CASSQDRVPGELFF.

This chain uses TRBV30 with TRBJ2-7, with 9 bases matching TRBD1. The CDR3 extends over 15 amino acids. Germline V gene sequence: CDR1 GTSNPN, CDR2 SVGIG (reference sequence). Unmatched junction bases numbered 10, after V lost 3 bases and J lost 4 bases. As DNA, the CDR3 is TGTGCCTGGAGCCCCTACGGGACAGGGAAGTACGAGCAGTACTTC. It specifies CAWSPYGTGKYEQYF.

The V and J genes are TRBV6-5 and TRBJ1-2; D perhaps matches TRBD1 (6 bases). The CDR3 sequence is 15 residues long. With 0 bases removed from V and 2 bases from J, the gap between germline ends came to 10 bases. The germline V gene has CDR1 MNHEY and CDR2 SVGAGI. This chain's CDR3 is CASSYSTGRNYGYTF. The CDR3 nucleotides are TGTGCCAGCAGTTACTCCACAGGGCGAAACTATGGCTACACCTTC.

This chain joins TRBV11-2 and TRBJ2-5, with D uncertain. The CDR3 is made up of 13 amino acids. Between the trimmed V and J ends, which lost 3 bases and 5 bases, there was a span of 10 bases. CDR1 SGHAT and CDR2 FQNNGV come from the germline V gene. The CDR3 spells CASSFTTTETQYF. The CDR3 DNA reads TGTGCCAGCAGCTTCACAACCACGGAGACCCAGTACTTC.

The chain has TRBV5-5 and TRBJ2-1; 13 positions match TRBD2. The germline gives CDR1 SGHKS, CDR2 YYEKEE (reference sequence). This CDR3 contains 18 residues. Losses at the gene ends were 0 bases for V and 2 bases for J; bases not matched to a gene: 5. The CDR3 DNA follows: TGTGCCAGCAGCTTGGAGACGGGACTAGCGGGACCCTACAATGAGCAGTTCTTC. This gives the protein CASSLETGLAGPYNEQFF.

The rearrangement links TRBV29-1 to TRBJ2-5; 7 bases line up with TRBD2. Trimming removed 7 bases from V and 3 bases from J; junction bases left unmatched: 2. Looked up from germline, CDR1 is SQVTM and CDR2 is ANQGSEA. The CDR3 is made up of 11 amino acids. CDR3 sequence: CSGTRKETQYF. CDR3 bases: TGCAGCGGGACTAGAAAAGAGACCCAGTACTTC.

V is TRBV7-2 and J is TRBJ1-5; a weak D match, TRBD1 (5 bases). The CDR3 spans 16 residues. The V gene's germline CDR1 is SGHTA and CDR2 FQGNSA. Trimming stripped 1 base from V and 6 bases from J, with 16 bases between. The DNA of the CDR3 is TGTGCCAGCAGCTTAGAAGTCGCAGGGATGGGTCAGCCCCAGCATTTT. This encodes CASSLEVAGMGQPQHF.

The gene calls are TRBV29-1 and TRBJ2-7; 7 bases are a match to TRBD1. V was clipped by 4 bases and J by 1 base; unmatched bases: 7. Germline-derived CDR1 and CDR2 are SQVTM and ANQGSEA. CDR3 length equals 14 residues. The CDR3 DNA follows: TGCAGCGTTGCCGGGACAGCCCTTTCCTACGAGCAGTACTTC. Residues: CSVAGTALSYEQYF.

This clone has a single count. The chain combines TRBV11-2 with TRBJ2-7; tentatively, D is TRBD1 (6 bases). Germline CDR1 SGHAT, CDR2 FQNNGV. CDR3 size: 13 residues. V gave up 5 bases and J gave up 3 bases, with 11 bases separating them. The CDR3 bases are TGTGCCAGCAGCGCTGGACAGCACTACGAGCAGTACTTC. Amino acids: CASSAGQHYEQYF.

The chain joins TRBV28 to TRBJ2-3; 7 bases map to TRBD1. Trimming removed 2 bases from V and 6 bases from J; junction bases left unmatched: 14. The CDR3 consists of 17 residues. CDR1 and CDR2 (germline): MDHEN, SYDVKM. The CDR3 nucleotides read TGTGCCAGCAGTTTAGGGATAATAAACCGGGACAGTGATACGCAGTATTTT. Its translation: CASSLGIINRDSDTQYF.

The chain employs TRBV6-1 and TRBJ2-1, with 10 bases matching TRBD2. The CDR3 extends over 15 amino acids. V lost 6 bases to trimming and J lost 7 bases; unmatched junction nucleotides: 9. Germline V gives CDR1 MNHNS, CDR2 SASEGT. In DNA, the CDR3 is TGTGCCAGCAGACCCGGGCTAGCGGGGGAAAATGAGCAGTTCTTC. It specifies CASRPGLAGENEQFF.

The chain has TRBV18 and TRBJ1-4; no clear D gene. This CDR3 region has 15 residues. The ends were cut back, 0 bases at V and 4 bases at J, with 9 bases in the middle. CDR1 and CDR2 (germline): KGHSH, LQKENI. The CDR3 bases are TGTGCCAGCTCACCACCGACACGGATTAATGAAAAACTGTTTTTT. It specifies CASSPPTRINEKLFF.

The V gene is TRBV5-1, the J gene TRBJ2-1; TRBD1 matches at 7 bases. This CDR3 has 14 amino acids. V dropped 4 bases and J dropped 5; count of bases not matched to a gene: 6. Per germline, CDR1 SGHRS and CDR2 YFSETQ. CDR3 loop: CASSEDRFNNEQFF. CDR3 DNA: TGCGCCAGCAGCGAGGACAGGTTCAACAATGAGCAGTTCTTC.

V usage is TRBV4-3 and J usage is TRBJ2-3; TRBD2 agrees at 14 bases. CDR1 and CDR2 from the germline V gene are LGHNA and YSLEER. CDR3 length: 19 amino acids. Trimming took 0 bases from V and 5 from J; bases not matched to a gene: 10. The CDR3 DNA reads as TGCGCCAGCAGCCAAGATCGAACTGGGACTAGCGGGGGCGAAGATACGCAGTATTTT. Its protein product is CASSQDRTGTSGGEDTQYF.

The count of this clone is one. CDR3 sequence (DNA): TGTGCCAGCAGATCAGTAGGGGACATCAGCAATGAGCAGTTCTTC. Translated: CASRSVGDISNEQFF. The V gene is TRBV5-6, the J gene TRBJ2-1, with D maybe TRBD1 (6 bases). The CDR3 runs 15 residues. CDR1 SGHDT and CDR2 YYEEEE come from the germline V gene. Trimming shortened V by 5 bases and J by 6 bases, and 18 bases separated the two germline ends.

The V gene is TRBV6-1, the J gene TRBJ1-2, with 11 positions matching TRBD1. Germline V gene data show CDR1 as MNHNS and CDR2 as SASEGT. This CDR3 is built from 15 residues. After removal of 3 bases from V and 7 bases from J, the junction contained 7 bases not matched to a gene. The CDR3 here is CASSERTGGRFGYTF. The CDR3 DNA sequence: TGTGCCAGCAGTGAGAGGACAGGGGGCCGGTTTGGCTACACCTTC.

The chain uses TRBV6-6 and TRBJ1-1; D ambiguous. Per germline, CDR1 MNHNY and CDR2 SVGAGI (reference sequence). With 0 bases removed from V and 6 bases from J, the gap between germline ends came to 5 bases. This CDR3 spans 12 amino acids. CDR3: CASSYSGPEAFF. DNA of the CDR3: TGTGCCAGCAGTTACTCGGGCCCTGAAGCTTTCTTT.

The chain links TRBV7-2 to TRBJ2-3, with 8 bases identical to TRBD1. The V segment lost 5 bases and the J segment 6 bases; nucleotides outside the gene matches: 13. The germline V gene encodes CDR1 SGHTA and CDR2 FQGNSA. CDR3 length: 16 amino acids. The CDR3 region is CASSHILHRGFDTQYF. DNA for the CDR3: TGTGCCAGCAGCCATATCCTGCACAGGGGGTTCGATACGCAGTATTTT.

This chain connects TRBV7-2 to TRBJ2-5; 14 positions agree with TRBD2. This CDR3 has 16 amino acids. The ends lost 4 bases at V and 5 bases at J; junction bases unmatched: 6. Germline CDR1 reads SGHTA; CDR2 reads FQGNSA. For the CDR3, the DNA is TGTGCCAGCAGCTACCACCGGACTAGCGGGGGGGAGACCCAGTACTTC. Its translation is CASSYHRTSGGETQYF.

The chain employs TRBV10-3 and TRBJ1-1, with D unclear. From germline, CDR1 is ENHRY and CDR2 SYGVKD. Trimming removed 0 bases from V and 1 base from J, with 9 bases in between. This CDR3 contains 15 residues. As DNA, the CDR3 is TGTGCCATCAGTGAGTCAATATCAGGGAACACTGAAGCTTTCTTT. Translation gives CAISESISGNTEAFF.

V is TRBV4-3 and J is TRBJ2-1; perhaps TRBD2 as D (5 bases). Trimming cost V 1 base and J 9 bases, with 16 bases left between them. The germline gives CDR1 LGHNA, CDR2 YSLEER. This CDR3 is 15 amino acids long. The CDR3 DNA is TGCGCCAGCAGCCAAGGGATACTAGTTGGAGGTGAGCAGTTCTTC. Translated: CASSQGILVGGEQFF.